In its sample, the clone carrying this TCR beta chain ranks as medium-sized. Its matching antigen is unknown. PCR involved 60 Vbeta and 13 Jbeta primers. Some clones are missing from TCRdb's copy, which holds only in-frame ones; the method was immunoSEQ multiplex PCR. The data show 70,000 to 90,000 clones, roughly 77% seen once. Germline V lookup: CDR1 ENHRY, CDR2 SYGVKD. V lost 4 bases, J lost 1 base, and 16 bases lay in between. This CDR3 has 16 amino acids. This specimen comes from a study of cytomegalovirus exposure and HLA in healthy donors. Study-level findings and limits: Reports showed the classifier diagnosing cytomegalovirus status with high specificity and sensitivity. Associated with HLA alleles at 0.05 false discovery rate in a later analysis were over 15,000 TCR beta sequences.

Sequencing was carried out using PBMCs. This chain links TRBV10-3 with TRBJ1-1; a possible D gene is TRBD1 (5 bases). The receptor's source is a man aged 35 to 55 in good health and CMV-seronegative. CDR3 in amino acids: CAISAGWGSSNTEAFF. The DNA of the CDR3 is TGTGCCATCAGTGCGGGTTGGGGCAGCTCGAACACTGAAGCTTTCTTT.